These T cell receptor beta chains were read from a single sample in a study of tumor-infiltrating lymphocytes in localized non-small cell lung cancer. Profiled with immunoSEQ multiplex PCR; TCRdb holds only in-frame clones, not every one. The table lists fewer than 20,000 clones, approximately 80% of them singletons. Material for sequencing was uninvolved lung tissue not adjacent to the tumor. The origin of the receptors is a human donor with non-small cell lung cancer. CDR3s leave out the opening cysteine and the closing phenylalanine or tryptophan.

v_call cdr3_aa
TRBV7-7 ASSPLEAGNEQY
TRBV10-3 AISESSEETQY
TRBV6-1 ASSLVYYGYT
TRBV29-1 SVVGVREKGFANTEAF
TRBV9 AIKGGDQPQH
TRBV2 ASSATEYAGNTIY
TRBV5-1 ASSLEPLVTEAF
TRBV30 AWSFRGPYEQY
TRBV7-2 ASSLVGHSYNEQF
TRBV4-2 ASSQATDSAFYGYT
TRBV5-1 ASSLGQTFDGYT
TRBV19 ASMGKPHRYNEQF
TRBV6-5 ASSYRQWSYEQY
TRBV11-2 ASSLRQGWLYGYT
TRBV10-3 ASRGTGGSGGELF
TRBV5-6 ASSPERSNTGELF
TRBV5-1 ASSLGPATENTEAF
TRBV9 ASSLSYNEQF
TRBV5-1 ASTLGAGDTDTQY
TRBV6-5 ASSYTAAYEQY
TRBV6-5 ASSYGRTDPYEQY
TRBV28 ASSSGQGYGYT
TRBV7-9 ASSSTAGGFDEQF
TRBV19 ASTDRGASTDTQY
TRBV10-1 ASSAGLSTDTQY
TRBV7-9 ASSLGENTEAF
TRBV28 ASPPEDSLTNTEAF
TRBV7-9 ASSLGLDSLDTGELF
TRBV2 ASKAETQY
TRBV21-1 ASWGAPQH
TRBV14 ASSQDRAGWVNEQY
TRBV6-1 ASSVATGFQPQH
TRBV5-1 ASSPSGQGNTGELF
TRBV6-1 ASRELSGNTIY
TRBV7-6 ASSLRERGEQF
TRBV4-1 ASSQDRERDTQY
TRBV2 ASRRQANTGELF
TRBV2 ASSVPRAGQSYEQY
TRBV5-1 ASTGGGNTIY
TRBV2 ASSKGLAGVVSYEQY
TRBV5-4 ASSYPGDMNTEAF
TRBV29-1 SVVVGYGYT
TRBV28 ASSFWQAGNYGYT
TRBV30 AWRWGIIGGRTYGYT
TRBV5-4 ASSLGPSYYEQY
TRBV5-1 ASSYQPRTGNEKLF
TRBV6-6 ASSYQGQSIHGYT
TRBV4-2 ASSLRERESNEQF
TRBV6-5 ASSYQPSNTGELF
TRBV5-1 ASGEGTSTDTQY
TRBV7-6 ASSKGAGASTDTQY
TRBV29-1 SVQFRDEQY
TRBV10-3 ASSFAAGELF
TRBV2 ASSTTKDRGHGKLF
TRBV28 ASSSLGNYGYT
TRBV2 ASSGTGVMEGKLF
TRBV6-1 ASSQRERGDTQY
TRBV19 ASSRDSLDEKLF
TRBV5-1 ASSLYSPRSGANVLT
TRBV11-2 ASSLVGGWNYGYT